These T cell receptor beta chains were read from a single sample in a study of PD-1 blockade in classical Hodgkin lymphoma. Libraries were prepared by immunoSEQ multiplex PCR; TCRdb keeps only in-frame clonotypes and omits some of them. This table has fewer than 75,000 clones, 88% appearing once. The sequenced sample was peripheral blood mononuclear cells (PBMCs), obtained before the second cycle of nivolumab. These TCRs come from a human donor with classical Hodgkin lymphoma. Both conserved end residues are part of each CDR3. A D gene is named only where the DNA matches it firmly. Size is omitted from some rows. Given values are once, few, many or a class for expanded clones.

d_call: TRBD2; v_call: TRBV7-2; j_call: TRBJ2-1; clone_size: NA; cdr3_nt: TGTGCCAGCAGCTTAGGACTAGCGCGGAATGAGCAGTTCTTC; cdr3_aa: CASSLGLARNEQFF
d_call: NA; v_call: TRBV28; j_call: TRBJ1-2; clone_size: NA; cdr3_nt: NA; cdr3_aa: CASSFGEGSDTF
d_call: NA; v_call: TRBV28; j_call: TRBJ1-3; clone_size: NA; cdr3_nt: TGTGCCAGCAGTGGACCCCGACATGATGGAAACACCATATATTTT; cdr3_aa: CASSGPRHDGNTIYF
d_call: NA; v_call: TRBV5-1; j_call: TRBJ1-1; clone_size: NA; cdr3_nt: TGCGCCAGCAGCTTGGGTAGGGGTTACACTGAAGCTTTCTTT; cdr3_aa: CASSLGRGYTEAFF
d_call: NA; v_call: TRBV7-8; j_call: TRBJ2-2; clone_size: NA; cdr3_nt: TGTGCCAGCAGCTCACCAGGGACGAACACCGGGGAGCTGTTTTTT; cdr3_aa: CASSSPGTNTGELFF
d_call: TRBD2; v_call: TRBV10-1; j_call: TRBJ2-7; clone_size: few; cdr3_nt: TGCGCCAGCAGTGAGTCAGGGAGGGACTGGCACGAGCAGTACTTC; cdr3_aa: CASSESGRDWHEQYF
d_call: TRBD1; v_call: TRBV7-8; j_call: TRBJ2-1; clone_size: NA; cdr3_nt: TGTGCCAGCAACAAAAACAGGGGAATGAGCGTGTACAATGAGCAGTTCTTC; cdr3_aa: CASNKNRGMSVYNEQFF
d_call: NA; v_call: TRBV6-5; j_call: TRBJ1-2; clone_size: NA; cdr3_nt: TGTGCCAGCACCCCCTTGGGGGGAAACTATGGCTACACCTTC; cdr3_aa: CASTPLGGNYGYTF
d_call: NA; v_call: TRBV28; j_call: TRBJ2-7; clone_size: once; cdr3_nt: TGTGCCAGCAGTTTTTTGACGTACGAGCAGTACTTC; cdr3_aa: CASSFLTYEQYF
d_call: NA; v_call: TRBV18; j_call: TRBJ1-2; clone_size: NA; cdr3_nt: TGTGCCAGCTCACCGACCCTCGGGACGGACTATGGCTACACCTTC; cdr3_aa: CASSPTLGTDYGYTF
d_call: NA; v_call: TRBV2; j_call: TRBJ2-7; clone_size: once; cdr3_nt: TGTGCCAGCAGGCCGCGGGACAGCTTCTACGAGCAGTACTTC; cdr3_aa: CASRPRDSFYEQYF
d_call: NA; v_call: TRBV10-3; j_call: TRBJ1-2; clone_size: NA; cdr3_nt: TGTGCCATCAGTGACAGCTCCCATGGCTACACCTTC; cdr3_aa: CAISDSSHGYTF
d_call: TRBD2; v_call: TRBV27; j_call: TRBJ2-1; clone_size: once; cdr3_nt: TGTGCCAGCTTTAGCGGGGGGGCGAGAAATGAGCAGTTCTTC; cdr3_aa: CASFSGGARNEQFF
d_call: NA; v_call: TRBV9; j_call: TRBJ1-4; clone_size: NA; cdr3_nt: TGTGCCAGCAGCGCCCAGACAGCAGTTAATGAAAAACTGTTTTTT; cdr3_aa: CASSAQTAVNEKLFF
d_call: NA; v_call: TRBV6-5; j_call: TRBJ2-7; clone_size: NA; cdr3_nt: TGTGCCAGCCGTGTCCCAGCGACTTACGAGCAGTACTTC; cdr3_aa: CASRVPATYEQYF
d_call: TRBD1; v_call: TRBV25-1; j_call: TRBJ2-7; clone_size: NA; cdr3_nt: TGTGCCAGCAGACGGACCGGGACAGGGAGTTACGAGCAGTACTTC; cdr3_aa: CASRRTGTGSYEQYF
d_call: NA; v_call: TRBV5-1; j_call: TRBJ2-2; clone_size: NA; cdr3_nt: TGCGCCAGCAGCCCACCTGACAACCTAGACCTCACCGGGGAGCTGTTTTTT; cdr3_aa: CASSPPDNLDLTGELFF
d_call: NA; v_call: TRBV5-1; j_call: TRBJ2-7; clone_size: NA; cdr3_nt: TGCGCCAGCAGCAGAGGGGCAGGGGCACCTTCCGAGCAGTACTTC; cdr3_aa: CASSRGAGAPSEQYF
d_call: TRBD1; v_call: TRBV14; j_call: TRBJ2-5; clone_size: NA; cdr3_nt: TGTGCCAGCAGCCAGGTCGGACAGGGGTTACAAGAGACCCAGTACTTC; cdr3_aa: CASSQVGQGLQETQYF
d_call: NA; v_call: TRBV7-3; j_call: TRBJ1-1; clone_size: NA; cdr3_nt: TGTGCCAGCAGCGCCCCGGGGAGCACTGAAGCTTTCTTT; cdr3_aa: CASSAPGSTEAFF
d_call: NA; v_call: TRBV5-1; j_call: TRBJ1-1; clone_size: NA; cdr3_nt: TGCGCCAGCAGCTTGATTGGGGGCTTGAACACTGAAGCTTTCTTT; cdr3_aa: CASSLIGGLNTEAFF
d_call: NA; v_call: TRBV27; j_call: TRBJ1-2; clone_size: NA; cdr3_nt: TGTGCCAGCAGTAACAACCGGGACGGGGGACACTATGGCTACACCTTC; cdr3_aa: CASSNNRDGGHYGYTF
d_call: TRBD2; v_call: TRBV5-1; j_call: TRBJ2-2; clone_size: NA; cdr3_nt: TGCGCCAGCAGCCCTAGCGGGGGTCAAAACACCGGGGAGCTGTTTTTT; cdr3_aa: CASSPSGGQNTGELFF
d_call: NA; v_call: TRBV29-1; j_call: TRBJ2-7; clone_size: NA; cdr3_nt: TGCAGCGTCTGGACAGACAGCTCCTACGAGCAGTACTTC; cdr3_aa: CSVWTDSSYEQYF
d_call: NA; v_call: TRBV11-2; j_call: TRBJ2-7; clone_size: NA; cdr3_nt: TGTGCCAGCAGCTTACGCGGGGCGGGGAGAGACGAGCAGTACTTC; cdr3_aa: CASSLRGAGRDEQYF
d_call: NA; v_call: TRBV7-8; j_call: TRBJ2-7; clone_size: NA; cdr3_nt: TGTGCCAGCAGCTTAACCCTCAACTACGAGCAGTACTTC; cdr3_aa: CASSLTLNYEQYF
d_call: NA; v_call: TRBV6-6; j_call: TRBJ1-1; clone_size: NA; cdr3_nt: TGTGCCAGCAGTTACCGTGGGTCCAGAAACACTGAAGCTTTCTTT; cdr3_aa: CASSYRGSRNTEAFF
d_call: NA; v_call: TRBV11-3; j_call: TRBJ2-3; clone_size: once; cdr3_nt: TGTGCCAGCAGCGTCGGACGGGACACAGATACGCAGTATTTT; cdr3_aa: CASSVGRDTDTQYF
d_call: TRBD2; v_call: TRBV9; j_call: TRBJ2-5; clone_size: NA; cdr3_nt: TGTGCCAGCAGCCCGGGGGGTCGGGAGACCCAGTACTTC; cdr3_aa: CASSPGGRETQYF
d_call: NA; v_call: TRBV4-1; j_call: TRBJ2-2; clone_size: NA; cdr3_nt: TGCGCCAGCAGATCCGCGGGGAACACCGGGGAGCTGTTTTTT; cdr3_aa: CASRSAGNTGELFF
d_call: TRBD1; v_call: TRBV29-1; j_call: TRBJ2-1; clone_size: NA; cdr3_nt: TGCAGCGTTGCCGGGACAGGGGAGAATGAGCAGTTCTTC; cdr3_aa: CSVAGTGENEQFF
d_call: TRBD1; v_call: TRBV7-9; j_call: TRBJ1-5; clone_size: NA; cdr3_nt: TGTGCCAGCAGCCTGGGGACAGGGGGCCTCGGGCAGCCCCAGCATTTT; cdr3_aa: CASSLGTGGLGQPQHF
d_call: NA; v_call: TRBV18; j_call: TRBJ1-5; clone_size: NA; cdr3_nt: TGTGCCAGCTCACCACCGCCGGGAGTGGGTCAGCCCCAGCATTTT; cdr3_aa: CASSPPPGVGQPQHF
d_call: TRBD2; v_call: TRBV19; j_call: TRBJ2-1; clone_size: NA; cdr3_nt: TGTGCCAGTAGTTATACTAGCGGGGCCTACAATGAGCAGTTCTTC; cdr3_aa: CASSYTSGAYNEQFF
d_call: TRBD1; v_call: TRBV5-1; j_call: TRBJ1-1; clone_size: NA; cdr3_nt: TGCGCCAGCAGCGGACGGACAGGGGGCATCGACACTGAAGCTTTCTTT; cdr3_aa: CASSGRTGGIDTEAFF
d_call: TRBD1; v_call: TRBV5-1; j_call: TRBJ2-5; clone_size: NA; cdr3_nt: TGCGCCAGCAGCTTCGAAGTGGGACAGGGCAAAGAGACCCAGTACTTC; cdr3_aa: CASSFEVGQGKETQYF
d_call: NA; v_call: TRBV5-1; j_call: TRBJ1-1; clone_size: NA; cdr3_nt: TGCGCCAGCAGCCCTGTGGGGGCTTATAACACTGAAGCTTTCTTT; cdr3_aa: CASSPVGAYNTEAFF
d_call: NA; v_call: TRBV7-9; j_call: TRBJ1-2; clone_size: NA; cdr3_nt: TGTGCCAGCTCCTCTATGGCTACAACCTTC; cdr3_aa: CASSSMATTF
d_call: TRBD2; v_call: TRBV5-1; j_call: TRBJ2-7; clone_size: NA; cdr3_nt: TGCGCCAGCAGCATGACCCTAGCGGGGCGATCCTACGAGCAGTACTTC; cdr3_aa: CASSMTLAGRSYEQYF
d_call: NA; v_call: TRBV18; j_call: TRBJ1-1; clone_size: NA; cdr3_nt: TGTGCCAGCTCCCCCCGTACGTCAGGGGTTTTTGAAGCTTTCTTT; cdr3_aa: CASSPRTSGVFEAFF
d_call: TRBD1; v_call: TRBV5-4; j_call: TRBJ2-7; clone_size: NA; cdr3_nt: TGTGCCAGCAGCTTGTCAAGGGGGCTGGGCGAGCAGTACTTC; cdr3_aa: CASSLSRGLGEQYF
d_call: TRBD1; v_call: TRBV5-1; j_call: TRBJ1-2; clone_size: NA; cdr3_nt: TGCGCCAGCAGCTTGGAGGGGGCAGGCTATGGCTACACCTTC; cdr3_aa: CASSLEGAGYGYTF
d_call: TRBD1; v_call: TRBV9; j_call: TRBJ2-1; clone_size: NA; cdr3_nt: TGTGCCAGCAGCCTCGGGACAGGGAACAATGAGCAGTTCTTC; cdr3_aa: CASSLGTGNNEQFF
d_call: TRBD1; v_call: TRBV9; j_call: TRBJ2-1; clone_size: few; cdr3_nt: TGTGCCAGCAGCGTAGGGACAGGCTCCTACAATGAGCAGTTCTTC; cdr3_aa: CASSVGTGSYNEQFF
d_call: NA; v_call: TRBV15; j_call: TRBJ1-2; clone_size: NA; cdr3_nt: TGTGCCACCAGCAGAGTTCGGATCTATGGCTACACCTTC; cdr3_aa: CATSRVRIYGYTF
d_call: NA; v_call: TRBV12-5; j_call: TRBJ2-6; clone_size: NA; cdr3_nt: TGTGCTAGTGCTATCTCTGGGGCCAACGTCCTGACTTTC; cdr3_aa: CASAISGANVLTF
d_call: TRBD2; v_call: TRBV11-2; j_call: TRBJ2-3; clone_size: NA; cdr3_nt: TGTGCCAGCAGCCCAGGACTAGCGGGGCCCACAGATACGCAGTATTTT; cdr3_aa: CASSPGLAGPTDTQYF
d_call: TRBD1; v_call: TRBV7-8; j_call: TRBJ1-2; clone_size: NA; cdr3_nt: TGTGCCAGCAGCTTTCTTAGACAGGGGCTCAATTTTAACTATGGCTACACCTTC; cdr3_aa: CASSFLRQGLNFNYGYTF